This TCR beta chain was identified in a study of identical twins (dated by TCRdb to about 2016). Study-level background: The study deep-sequenced TCR alpha and beta repertoires from monozygotic twins, unrelated adults of various ages and cord blood to test whether fetal clonotypes persist. To rule out contamination, the twin experiments were replicated at different times with different library preparation protocols. What the authors observed across the whole study: Because the same donors could not be followed over many years, conclusions were based on cross-sectional statistical analysis. The excess sharing between twins in beta out-of-frame sequences was weaker because fewer shared sequences reduced the signal-to-noise ratio. Abundant cord blood beta clonotypes carried fewer insertions; young adult naive repertoires showed a weaker similar trend, while memory repertoires showed none. Out-of-frame TCR alpha sequences shared between twins showed an excess of low generation-probability sequences compared with coincidental sharing between unrelated individuals. Zero-insertion analyses could be partly confounded by invariant T cells such as MAIT and iNKT, although diverse VJ usage argued against such confounding for most clonotypes. In monozygotic twins, recombination models systematically underestimated out-of-frame TCR alpha sharing, but the models matched the sharing seen between unrelated individuals.

All donors were healthy Caucasians. The twin cohort consisted of three pairs of female monozygotic twins, all aged roughly 18 to 30 years. CD4+ and CD8+ T cell populations were isolated with positive isolation kits from Invitrogen. Turning to this clonotype: Its antigen target is currently unknown. No much larger clonotype is one base removed from it; base qualities were not supplied.

Library method: 5' RACE. Sequencing instrument: Illumina HiSeq 2000. Template switching introduced a universal primer binding site; the final cDNA contained a unique molecular identifier, enabling accurate counting of TCR cDNA molecules. Specific primers in the conserved constant-segment region were used to synthesize first-strand cDNA for the TCR alpha and beta chains. To control for contamination, every cDNA library carried two barcodes: a SMART-Mk sample barcode plus Illumina barcodes. TruSeq adapter sequences along with Illumina sample barcodes were introduced in two successive PCR steps. The Illumina HiSeq platform was used with custom primers to sequence TCR alpha and beta cDNA libraries. On the study's bioinformatics: Raw reads were processed with MiGEC to extract unique molecular identifiers, and MiXCR was used to determine CDR3 positions. For each individual, recombination models were inferred using an EM algorithm with the repgenHMM and IGoR tools. Shared clonotype analysis was performed with the tcR package in R, normalizing sharing by the product of cloneset sizes. Out-of-frame nonproductive sequences were analyzed to study raw recombination free of thymic and clonal selection effects. The public reads were run again by TCRdb, first through fastp at Q25 and then through MiXCR, and only productive beta chains were kept. Every entry covers one CDR3 protein and lists the most common genes and DNA from its rows. The V and J calls here are based on TCRdb, not the publication. This sample has a few hundred thousand distinct CDR3 sequences in its table, and roughly 15% of those were observed once. Of the sample, around 0.4% is held by the ten largest clones.

Taken from the germline V gene, the CDR1 and CDR2 loops are LGHNT and FRNRAP. Trimmed from V: 2 bases; trimmed from J: 0 bases; junction bases lacking a gene match: 4. The CDR3 runs 18 amino acids, cysteine and phenylalanine included. The DNA shown is the 54-base CDR3, in frame from base 1. These records were also assigned to another study, of yellow fever vaccine responses in identical twins. As described in the second report: The authors reported that the T cell response to vaccination in identical twins appeared partly convergent and partly personalized. In the study, vaccine-responding T cell clones were precisely tracked in identical twins.

The rearrangement combines TRBV12-5 with TRBJ2-1, and 13 bases in between align with TRBD2. The sample was CD4+ T cells sorted from blood. This receptor was taken from a young woman in good health. The CDR3 protein is CASGLLLAGGSSYNEQFF. The DNA is as follows: TGTGCTAGTGGTTTGTTACTAGCGGGAGGGAGCTCCTACAATGAGCAGTTCTTC.